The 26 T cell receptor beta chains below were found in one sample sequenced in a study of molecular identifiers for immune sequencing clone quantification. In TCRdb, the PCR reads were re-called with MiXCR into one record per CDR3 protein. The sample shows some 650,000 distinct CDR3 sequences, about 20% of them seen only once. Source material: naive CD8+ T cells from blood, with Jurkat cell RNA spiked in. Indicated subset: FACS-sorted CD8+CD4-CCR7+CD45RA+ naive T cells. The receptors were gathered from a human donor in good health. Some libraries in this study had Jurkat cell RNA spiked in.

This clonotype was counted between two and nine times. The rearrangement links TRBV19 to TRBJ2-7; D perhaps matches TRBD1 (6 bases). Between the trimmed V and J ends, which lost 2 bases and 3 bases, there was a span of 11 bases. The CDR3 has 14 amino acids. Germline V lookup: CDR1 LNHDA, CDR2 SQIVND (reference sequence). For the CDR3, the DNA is TGTGCCAGTAGTATAAGGGACAAGAGCTACGAGCAGTACTTC. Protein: CASSIRDKSYEQYF.

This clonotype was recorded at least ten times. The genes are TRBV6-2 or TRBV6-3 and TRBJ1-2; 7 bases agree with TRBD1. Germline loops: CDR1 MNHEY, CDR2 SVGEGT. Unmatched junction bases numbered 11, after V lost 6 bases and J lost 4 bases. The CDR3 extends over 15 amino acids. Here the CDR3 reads CASRTGTAPIYGYTF. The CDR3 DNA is TGTGCCAGCAGAACTGGGACAGCTCCCATCTATGGCTACACCTTC.

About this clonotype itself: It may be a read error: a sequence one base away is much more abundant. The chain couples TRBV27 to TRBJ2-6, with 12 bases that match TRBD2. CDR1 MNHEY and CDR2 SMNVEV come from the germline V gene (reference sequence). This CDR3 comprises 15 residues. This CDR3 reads CATGLAGPGANILTF. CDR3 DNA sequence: TGTGCCACCGGACTAGCGGGACCTGGGGCCAACATCCTGACTTTC.

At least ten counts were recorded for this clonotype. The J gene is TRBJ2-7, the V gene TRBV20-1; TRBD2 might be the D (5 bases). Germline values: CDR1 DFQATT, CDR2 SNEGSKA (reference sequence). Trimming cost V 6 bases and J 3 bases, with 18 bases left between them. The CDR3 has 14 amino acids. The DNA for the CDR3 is TGCAGTGCCATTAGCGAAGAGGCGGTCTACGAGCAGTACTTC. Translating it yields CSAISEEAVYEQYF.

The CDR3 protein is CASLLGGYPETQYF. CDR3 in DNA: TGTGCCAGCCTCTTAGGAGGGTACCCGGAGACCCAGTACTTC. The chain couples TRBV2 to TRBJ2-5; possible D gene TRBD2, 6 bases. V dropped 8 bases and J dropped 5 bases, with 18 bases sitting between them. Germline V gene lookup returns CDR1 SNHLY and CDR2 FYNNEI. This CDR3 is built from 14 residues.

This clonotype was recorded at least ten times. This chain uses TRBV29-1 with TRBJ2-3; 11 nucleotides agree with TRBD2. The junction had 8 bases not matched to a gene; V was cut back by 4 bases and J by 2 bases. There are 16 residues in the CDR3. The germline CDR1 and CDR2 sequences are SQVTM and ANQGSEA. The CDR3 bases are TGCAGCGTTGGGCTAGGGACTAGCGGATTCACAGATACGCAGTATTTT. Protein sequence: CSVGLGTSGFTDTQYF.

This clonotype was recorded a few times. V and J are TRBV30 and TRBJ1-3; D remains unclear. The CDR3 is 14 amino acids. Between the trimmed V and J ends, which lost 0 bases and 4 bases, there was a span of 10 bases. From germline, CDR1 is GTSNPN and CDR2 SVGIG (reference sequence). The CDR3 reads CAWSVVRSGNTIYF. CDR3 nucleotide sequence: TGTGCCTGGAGTGTCGTTCGTTCAGGAAACACCATATATTTT. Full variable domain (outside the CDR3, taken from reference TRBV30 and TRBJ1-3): SQTIHQWPATLVQPVGSPLSLECTVEGTSNPNLYWYRQAAGRGLQLLFYSVGIGQISSEVPQNLSASRPQDRQFILSSKKLLLSDSGFYLCAWSVVRSGNTIYFGEGSWLTVV.

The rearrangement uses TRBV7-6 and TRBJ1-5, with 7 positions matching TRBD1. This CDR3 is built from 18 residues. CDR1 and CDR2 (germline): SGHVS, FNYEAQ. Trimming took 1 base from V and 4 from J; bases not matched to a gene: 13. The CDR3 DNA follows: TGTGCCAGCAGCTTAGATCGGTACAGGGGCCGAGGGAATCAGCCCCAGCATTTT. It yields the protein CASSLDRYRGRGNQPQHF.

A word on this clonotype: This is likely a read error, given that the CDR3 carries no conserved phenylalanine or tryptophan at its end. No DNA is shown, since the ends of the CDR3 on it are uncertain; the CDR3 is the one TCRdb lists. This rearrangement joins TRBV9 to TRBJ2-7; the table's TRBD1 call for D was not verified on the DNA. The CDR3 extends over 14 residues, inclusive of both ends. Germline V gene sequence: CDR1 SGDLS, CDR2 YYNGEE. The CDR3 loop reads CASSVGPGSYEQYL.

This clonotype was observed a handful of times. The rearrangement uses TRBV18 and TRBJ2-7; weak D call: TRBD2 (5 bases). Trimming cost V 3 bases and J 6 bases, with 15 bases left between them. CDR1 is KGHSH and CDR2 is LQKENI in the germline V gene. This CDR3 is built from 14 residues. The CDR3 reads CASSPSNSEGEQYF. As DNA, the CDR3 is TGTGCCAGCTCACCGTCTAATTCCGAGGGCGAGCAGTACTTC.

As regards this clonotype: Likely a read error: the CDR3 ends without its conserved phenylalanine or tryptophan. The CDR3 sequence is CASRPENQETQYS. CDR3 in DNA: TGTGCCAGCAGGCCGGAAAACCAAGAGACCCAGTACTCC. This chain uses TRBV11-2 with TRBJ2-5; D is uncertain. Germline CDR1 reads SGHAT; CDR2 reads FQNNGV. This CDR3 contains 13 residues. V was shortened by 6 bases and J by 0 bases, with 8 bases between the two germline ends.

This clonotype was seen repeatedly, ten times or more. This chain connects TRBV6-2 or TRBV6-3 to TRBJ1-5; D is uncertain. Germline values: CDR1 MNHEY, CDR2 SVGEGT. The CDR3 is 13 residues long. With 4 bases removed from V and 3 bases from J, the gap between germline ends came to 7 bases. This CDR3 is CASSSDYNQPQHF. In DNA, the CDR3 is TGTGCCAGCAGTTCGGATTACAATCAGCCCCAGCATTTT.

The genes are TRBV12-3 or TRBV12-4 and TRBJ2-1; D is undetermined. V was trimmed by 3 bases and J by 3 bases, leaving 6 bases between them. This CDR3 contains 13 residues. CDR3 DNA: TGTGCCAGCAGTTTCATGGACTACAATGAGCAGTTCTTC. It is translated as CASSFMDYNEQFF.

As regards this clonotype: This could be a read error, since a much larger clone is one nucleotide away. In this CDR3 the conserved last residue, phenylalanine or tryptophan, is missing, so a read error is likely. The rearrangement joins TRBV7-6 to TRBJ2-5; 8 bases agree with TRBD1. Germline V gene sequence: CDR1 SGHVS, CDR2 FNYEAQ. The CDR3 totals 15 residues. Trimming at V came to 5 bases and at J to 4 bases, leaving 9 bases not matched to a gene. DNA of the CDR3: TGTGCCAGCAGCCCAGGGGGCGTTTTGGGAGAGACCCAGTACTCC. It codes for CASSPGGVLGETQYS.

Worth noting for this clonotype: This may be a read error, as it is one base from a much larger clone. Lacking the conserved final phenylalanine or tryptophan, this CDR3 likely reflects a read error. The CDR3: CASSQDGTPELNYGYTI. The CDR3 DNA reads as TGTGCCAGCAGCCAAGATGGAACTCCCGAACTAAACTATGGCTACACCATC. J is TRBJ1-2 and V is TRBV14; D remains ambiguous. The germline V gene has CDR1 SGHDN and CDR2 FVKESK. CDR3 length: 17 amino acids. Trimming cost V 0 bases and J 2 bases, with 16 bases left between them.

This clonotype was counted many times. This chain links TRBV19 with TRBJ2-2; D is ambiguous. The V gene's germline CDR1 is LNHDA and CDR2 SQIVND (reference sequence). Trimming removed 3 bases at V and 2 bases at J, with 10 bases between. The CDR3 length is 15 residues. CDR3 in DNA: TGTGCCAGTAGTATGCCCAGCCTTAACACCGGGGAGCTGTTTTTT. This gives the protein CASSMPSLNTGELFF.

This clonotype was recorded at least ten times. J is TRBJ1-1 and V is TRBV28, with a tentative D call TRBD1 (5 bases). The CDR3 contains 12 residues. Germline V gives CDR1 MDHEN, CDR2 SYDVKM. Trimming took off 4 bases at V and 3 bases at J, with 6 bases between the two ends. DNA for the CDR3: TGTGCCAGCAGTTGGACATACACTGAAGCTTTCTTT. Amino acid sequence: CASSWTYTEAFF.

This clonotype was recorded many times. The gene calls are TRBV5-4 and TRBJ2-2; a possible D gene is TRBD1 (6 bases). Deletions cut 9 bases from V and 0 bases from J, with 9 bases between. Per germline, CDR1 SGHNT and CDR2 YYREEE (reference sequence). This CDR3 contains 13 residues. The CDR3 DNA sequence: TGTGCCACCAGGGGCGCGAACACCGGGGAGCTGTTTTTT. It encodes CATRGANTGELFF.

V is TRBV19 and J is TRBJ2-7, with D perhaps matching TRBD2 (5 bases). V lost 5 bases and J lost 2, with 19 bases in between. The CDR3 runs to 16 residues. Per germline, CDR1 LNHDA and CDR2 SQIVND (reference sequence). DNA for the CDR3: TGTGCCAGTAGTCCCTCGGGTCATAACGGGGCCTACGAGCAGTACTTC. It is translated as CASSPSGHNGAYEQYF. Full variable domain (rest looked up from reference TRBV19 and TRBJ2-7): DGGITQSPKYLFRKEGQNVTLSCEQNLNHDAMYWYRQDPGQGLRLIYYSQIVNDFQKGDIAEGYSVSREKKESFPLTVTSAQKNPTAFYLCASSPSGHNGAYEQYFGPGTRLTVT.

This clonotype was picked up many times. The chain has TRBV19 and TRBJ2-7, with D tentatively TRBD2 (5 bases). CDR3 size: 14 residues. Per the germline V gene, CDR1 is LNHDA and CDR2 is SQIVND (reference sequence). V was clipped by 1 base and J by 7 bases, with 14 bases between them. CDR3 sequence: CASSIVGGSREQYF. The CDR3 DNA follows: TGTGCCAGTAGTATAGTTGGCGGGTCTCGGGAGCAGTACTTC.

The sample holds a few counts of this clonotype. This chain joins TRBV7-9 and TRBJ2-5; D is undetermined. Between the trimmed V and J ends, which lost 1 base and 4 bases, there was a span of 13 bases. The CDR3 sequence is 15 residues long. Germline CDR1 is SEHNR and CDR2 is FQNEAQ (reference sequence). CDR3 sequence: CASSLEGTGGETQYF. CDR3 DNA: TGTGCCAGCAGCTTAGAGGGAACGGGCGGAGAGACCCAGTACTTC.

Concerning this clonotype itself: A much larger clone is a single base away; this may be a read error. CDR3 bases: TGTGCCACCAGCAGCGGACAGGGTGACGAGCAGTACTTC. Its protein product is CATSSGQGDEQYF. This chain joins TRBV15 and TRBJ2-7; TRBD1 aligns across 8 bases. V lost 3 bases to trimming and J lost 5 bases; unmatched junction nucleotides: 3. Germline V gene lookup returns CDR1 LNHNV and CDR2 YYDKDF (reference sequence). The CDR3 sequence is 13 residues long.

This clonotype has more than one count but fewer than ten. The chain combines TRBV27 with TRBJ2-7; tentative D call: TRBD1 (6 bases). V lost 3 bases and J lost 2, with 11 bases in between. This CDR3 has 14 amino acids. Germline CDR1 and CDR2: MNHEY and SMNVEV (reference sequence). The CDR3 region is CASSFWDKPYEQYF. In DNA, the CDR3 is TGTGCCAGCAGTTTTTGGGACAAACCCTACGAGCAGTACTTC.

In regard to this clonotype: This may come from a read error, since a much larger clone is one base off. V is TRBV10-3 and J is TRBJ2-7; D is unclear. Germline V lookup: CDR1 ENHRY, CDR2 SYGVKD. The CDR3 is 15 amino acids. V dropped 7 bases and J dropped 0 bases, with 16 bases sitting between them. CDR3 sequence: CAIKKTPDSSYEQYF. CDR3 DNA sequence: TGTGCCATCAAAAAAACTCCGGATAGCTCCTACGAGCAGTACTTC.

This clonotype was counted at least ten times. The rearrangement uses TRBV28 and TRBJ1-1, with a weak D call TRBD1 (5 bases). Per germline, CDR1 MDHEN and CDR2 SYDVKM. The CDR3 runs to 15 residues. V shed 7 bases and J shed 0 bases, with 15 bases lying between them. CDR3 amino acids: CASTLAGTVNTEAFF. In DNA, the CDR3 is TGTGCCAGCACACTCGCCGGGACGGTGAACACTGAAGCTTTCTTT.

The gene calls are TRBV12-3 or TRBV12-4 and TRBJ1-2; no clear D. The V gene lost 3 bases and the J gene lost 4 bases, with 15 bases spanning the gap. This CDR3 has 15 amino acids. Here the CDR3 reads CASSFSTIPRYGYTF. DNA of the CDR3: TGTGCCAGCAGTTTTTCAACCATACCGCGCTATGGCTACACCTTC.